A selection of T cell receptor beta chains follows, all from one sample in a study of blood T cell repertoires in COVID-19. Measured with immunoSEQ multiplex PCR; TCRdb has only the in-frame clones, and not every one. Among around 150,000 clones listed, roughly 87% were seen once. Sequenced sample: peripheral blood. All receptors come from a woman aged 55-70 years with active or convalescent COVID-19. Both conserved end residues are part of each CDR3. The D gene is left open where the match is weak. Part of the rows lack a size; the others show once, few, many or a class for expanded clones.

CDR3nt: TGTGCCAGCAGCTTGGTTCGTCTAGCGGGGGCCGAGCAGTACTTC; CDR3aa: CASSLVRLAGAEQYF; abundance: once; d_gene: TRBD2; j_gene: TRBJ2-7; v_gene: TRBV5-6
CDR3nt: TGTGCCATCAGTGAGACAGGGGCAAAAAACACCGGGGAGCTGTTTTTT; CDR3aa: CAISETGAKNTGELFF; abundance: NA; d_gene: TRBD1; j_gene: TRBJ2-2; v_gene: TRBV10-3
CDR3nt: TGTGCCAGCAGCCCTAGACAGGGGGCTCGTCGGGAGACCCAGTACTTC; CDR3aa: CASSPRQGARRETQYF; abundance: once; d_gene: TRBD1; j_gene: TRBJ2-5; v_gene: TRBV7-8
CDR3nt: TGTGCCAGCAGCGTAAACGTTGTGAGCAATGAGCAGTTCTTC; CDR3aa: CASSVNVVSNEQFF; abundance: NA; d_gene: NA; j_gene: TRBJ2-1; v_gene: TRBV7-9
CDR3nt: TGTGCCAGCAGCTTAGCTGGCAGGGGGTCCGCGTCACCCCTCCACTTT; CDR3aa: CASSLAGRGSASPLHF; abundance: few; d_gene: TRBD1; j_gene: TRBJ1-6; v_gene: TRBV7-9
CDR3nt: TGTGCCAGCAGTTACAGACCAGAGGGTGATACGCAGTATTTT; CDR3aa: CASSYRPEGDTQYF; abundance: once; d_gene: NA; j_gene: TRBJ2-3; v_gene: TRBV6-2/TRBV6-3
CDR3nt: TGTGCCAGCAGCTTAGTTATGGGAAACACCATATATTTT; CDR3aa: CASSLVMGNTIYF; abundance: NA; d_gene: NA; j_gene: TRBJ1-3; v_gene: TRBV7-9
CDR3nt: TGTGCCAGCAGCGTAGGTGGGACAGTAGACGAGCAGTACTTC; CDR3aa: CASSVGGTVDEQYF; abundance: once; d_gene: TRBD1; j_gene: TRBJ2-7; v_gene: TRBV9
CDR3nt: TGTGCCACCAGCAGATCGAGACTAGCGGGGGGGATTTACGAGCAGTACTTC; CDR3aa: CATSRSRLAGGIYEQYF; abundance: NA; d_gene: TRBD2; j_gene: TRBJ2-7; v_gene: TRBV15
CDR3nt: TGTGCCAGCAGTGCGGGAGGGAGCTACGAGCAGTACTTC; CDR3aa: CASSAGGSYEQYF; abundance: NA; d_gene: TRBD2; j_gene: TRBJ2-7; v_gene: TRBV25-1
CDR3nt: TGTGCCAGCAGCTTAGATCGGGGGTCCACTGAAGCTTTCTTT; CDR3aa: CASSLDRGSTEAFF; abundance: NA; d_gene: NA; j_gene: TRBJ1-1; v_gene: TRBV7-2
CDR3nt: TGTGCCAGCAGTTTGTCCCAGGGGGCATACGAGCAGTACTTC; CDR3aa: CASSLSQGAYEQYF; abundance: NA; d_gene: TRBD1; j_gene: TRBJ2-7; v_gene: TRBV27
CDR3nt: TGTGCCAGCAGGGAGGACAGGCTAGGGGCCAAAAACATTCAGTACTTC; CDR3aa: CASREDRLGAKNIQYF; abundance: NA; d_gene: TRBD1; j_gene: TRBJ2-4; v_gene: TRBV2
CDR3nt: TGTGCCAGCTCACCAAGACAGGGGAGCACTGAAGCTTTCTTT; CDR3aa: CASSPRQGSTEAFF; abundance: NA; d_gene: TRBD1; j_gene: TRBJ1-1; v_gene: TRBV18
CDR3nt: TGTGCCAGCAGCCTGGGACAGAACAATGAGCAGTTCTTC; CDR3aa: CASSLGQNNEQFF; abundance: NA; d_gene: TRBD1; j_gene: TRBJ2-1; v_gene: TRBV7-2
CDR3nt: TGTGCCAGCAGCTTTTATAGGAACACTGAAGCTTTCTTT; CDR3aa: CASSFYRNTEAFF; abundance: NA; d_gene: NA; j_gene: TRBJ1-1; v_gene: TRBV12-3/TRBV12-4
CDR3nt: TGTGCCAGCAGCGTAGGGGGACTAGTATCCAATGAGCAGTTCTTC; CDR3aa: CASSVGGLVSNEQFF; abundance: NA; d_gene: TRBD2; j_gene: TRBJ2-1; v_gene: TRBV9
CDR3nt: TGTGCCAGCAGCTATTGGGGGGGTGGATACGAGCAGTACTTC; CDR3aa: CASSYWGGGYEQYF; abundance: NA; d_gene: TRBD2; j_gene: TRBJ2-7; v_gene: TRBV7-2
CDR3nt: TGCGCCAGCAGCCAAGGGACCGGGACAGGTGAAAAACTGTTTTTT; CDR3aa: CASSQGTGTGEKLFF; abundance: NA; d_gene: TRBD1; j_gene: TRBJ1-4; v_gene: TRBV4-3
CDR3nt: TGCGCCAGCAGCTTGGCTACAGGGGGTGAGACCCAGTACTTC; CDR3aa: CASSLATGGETQYF; abundance: NA; d_gene: TRBD1; j_gene: TRBJ2-5; v_gene: TRBV5-1
CDR3nt: TGTGCCAGCAGCCAGGTCCAGCGGGGGGGCCTGGAGACCCAGTACTTC; CDR3aa: CASSQVQRGGLETQYF; abundance: NA; d_gene: TRBD2; j_gene: TRBJ2-5; v_gene: TRBV3-1/TRBV3-2
CDR3nt: TGTGCCACCAGTCCGGGACAGGGTCCCTACAATGAGCAGTTCTTC; CDR3aa: CATSPGQGPYNEQFF; abundance: NA; d_gene: TRBD1; j_gene: TRBJ2-1; v_gene: TRBV24-1
CDR3nt: TGTGCCAGCAGCTTGGTAGCGGGGGGGCCAACGGTAACCGGGGAGCTGTTTTTT; CDR3aa: CASSLVAGGPTVTGELFF; abundance: NA; d_gene: TRBD2; j_gene: TRBJ2-2; v_gene: TRBV7-2
CDR3nt: TGTGCCAGTAGTTTCCGACAGGGGAGCAATCAGCCCCAGCATTTT; CDR3aa: CASSFRQGSNQPQHF; abundance: few; d_gene: TRBD1; j_gene: TRBJ1-5; v_gene: TRBV19
CDR3nt: TGTGCCAGCAGCCCCGGACAGGGCTCCTACAATGAGCAGTTCTTC; CDR3aa: CASSPGQGSYNEQFF; abundance: NA; d_gene: TRBD1; j_gene: TRBJ2-1; v_gene: TRBV5-4
CDR3nt: TGTGCCACTTCCAAGCGCGGACAGGGGTTGAGTGACAGTTCACCCCTCCACTTT; CDR3aa: CATSKRGQGLSDSSPLHF; abundance: few; d_gene: TRBD1; j_gene: TRBJ1-6; v_gene: TRBV19
CDR3nt: TGTGCCACCAGTGATTTTGCGGGGAACGGCTACACCTTC; CDR3aa: CATSDFAGNGYTF; abundance: NA; d_gene: NA; j_gene: TRBJ1-2; v_gene: TRBV24-1
CDR3nt: TGTGCCAGCAGTTATGAGGAGAACACTGAAGCTTTCTTT; CDR3aa: CASSYEENTEAFF; abundance: NA; d_gene: NA; j_gene: TRBJ1-1; v_gene: TRBV6-2/TRBV6-3
CDR3nt: TGCGCCAGCAGCCAAGATGCTGGCAACTATGGCTACACCTTC; CDR3aa: CASSQDAGNYGYTF; abundance: NA; d_gene: NA; j_gene: TRBJ1-2; v_gene: TRBV4-3
CDR3nt: TGTGCCAGCAGCTTAGCCCATTTCACCGGGGAGCTGTTTTTT; CDR3aa: CASSLAHFTGELFF; abundance: once; d_gene: NA; j_gene: TRBJ2-2; v_gene: TRBV7-8
CDR3nt: TGTGCCATCTCCCAGGGGGGACAGGCAGGGATCGGGGAGCTGTTTTTT; CDR3aa: CAISQGGQAGIGELFF; abundance: few; d_gene: TRBD1; j_gene: TRBJ2-2; v_gene: TRBV10-3
CDR3nt: TGCGCCAGCAGTGAGTCCGGACTGGGAAATAGGGAGCAGTACTTC; CDR3aa: CASSESGLGNREQYF; abundance: NA; d_gene: NA; j_gene: TRBJ2-7; v_gene: TRBV10-1
CDR3nt: TGTGCTAGTGGTTTGTGGCGTAACAGGGGGAAATCTGGGGCCAACGTCCTGACTTTC; CDR3aa: CASGLWRNRGKSGANVLTF; abundance: NA; d_gene: TRBD1; j_gene: TRBJ2-6; v_gene: TRBV12-5
CDR3nt: TGCAGTGCAACTACAGGGATTGGCTACACCTTC; CDR3aa: CSATTGIGYTF; abundance: once; d_gene: NA; j_gene: TRBJ1-2; v_gene: TRBV20-1
CDR3nt: TGTGCCAGCAGCCCGTTTGGAGCGGGGGCTTACAATGAGCAGTTCTTC; CDR3aa: CASSPFGAGAYNEQFF; abundance: NA; d_gene: TRBD2; j_gene: TRBJ2-1; v_gene: TRBV7-9
CDR3nt: TGTGCCAGCACATTAGGAGTGAAGAGCTACACCTTC; CDR3aa: CASTLGVKSYTF; abundance: NA; d_gene: NA; j_gene: TRBJ1-2; v_gene: TRBV7-2
CDR3nt: TGTGCCAGCAGCTCGACCTTGCTGGCAGGCTTGTACTTC; CDR3aa: CASSSTLLAGLYF; abundance: NA; d_gene: NA; j_gene: TRBJ2-7; v_gene: TRBV13
CDR3nt: TGTGCCACCAGTGCGGGGGGGCAAACGAATGAGCAGTTCTTC; CDR3aa: CATSAGGQTNEQFF; abundance: NA; d_gene: TRBD2; j_gene: TRBJ2-1; v_gene: TRBV15
CDR3nt: TGTGCCAGCAGCTTATTGGCGGGCACAGATACGCAGTATTTT; CDR3aa: CASSLLAGTDTQYF; abundance: NA; d_gene: NA; j_gene: TRBJ2-3; v_gene: TRBV7-2
CDR3nt: TGCAGCGTTGGGGTTCAGGGGGTTGGCACTGAAGCTTTCTTT; CDR3aa: CSVGVQGVGTEAFF; abundance: NA; d_gene: TRBD1; j_gene: TRBJ1-1; v_gene: TRBV29-1
CDR3nt: TGTGCCAGTAGTATTCCCAGCTCTGGGGCCAACGTCCTGACTTTC; CDR3aa: CASSIPSSGANVLTF; abundance: NA; d_gene: NA; j_gene: TRBJ2-6; v_gene: TRBV19
CDR3nt: TGTGCCAGCAGAGCCGTAAGCGTCTCTGAAGCTTTCTTT; CDR3aa: CASRAVSVSEAFF; abundance: NA; d_gene: NA; j_gene: TRBJ1-1; v_gene: TRBV6-5
CDR3nt: TGTGCCAGCTCACCAGGGACAGGGGCGTACAATGAGCAGTTCTTC; CDR3aa: CASSPGTGAYNEQFF; abundance: NA; d_gene: TRBD1; j_gene: TRBJ2-1; v_gene: TRBV18
CDR3nt: TGTGCCAGCAGCTCCTACCAGGGGACCTTTCTTAACTATGGCTACACCTTC; CDR3aa: CASSSYQGTFLNYGYTF; abundance: once; d_gene: NA; j_gene: TRBJ1-2; v_gene: TRBV11-2
CDR3nt: TGTGCCAGTAGTCCTTCCTCCCGGGACAGGGGATATGGCTACACCTTC; CDR3aa: CASSPSSRDRGYGYTF; abundance: few; d_gene: TRBD1; j_gene: TRBJ1-2; v_gene: TRBV19
CDR3nt: TGTGCCAGCAGCTTGGGGCAGGCAACTAATGAAAAACTGTTTTTT; CDR3aa: CASSLGQATNEKLFF; abundance: NA; d_gene: NA; j_gene: TRBJ1-4; v_gene: TRBV5-5
CDR3nt: TGTGCCAGCAGTGACAGGGGAGAAGGCTACACCTTC; CDR3aa: CASSDRGEGYTF; abundance: NA; d_gene: TRBD1; j_gene: TRBJ1-2; v_gene: TRBV12-3/TRBV12-4
CDR3nt: TGTGCCAGCAGCCAAGGGCAGGGGCTATTAAACACTGAAGCTTTCTTT; CDR3aa: CASSQGQGLLNTEAFF; abundance: NA; d_gene: NA; j_gene: TRBJ1-1; v_gene: TRBV3-1/TRBV3-2
CDR3nt: TGCGCCAGCAGCCAGGGGGGGACAGGGGGCAGATCACCCCTCCACTTT; CDR3aa: CASSQGGTGGRSPLHF; abundance: NA; d_gene: TRBD1; j_gene: TRBJ1-6; v_gene: TRBV4-1
CDR3nt: TGTGCCAGCAGCTCTCCAGGACAACCAAATTCACCCCTCCACTTT; CDR3aa: CASSSPGQPNSPLHF; abundance: NA; d_gene: NA; j_gene: TRBJ1-6; v_gene: TRBV5-6
CDR3nt: TGTGCCAGCAGTGAACAACTCAATTCACCCCTCCACTTT; CDR3aa: CASSEQLNSPLHF; abundance: NA; d_gene: NA; j_gene: TRBJ1-6; v_gene: TRBV6-1
CDR3nt: TGTGCCTGGAGTTCTCCCCCGGGGTCTAATGAAAAACTGTTTTTT; CDR3aa: CAWSSPPGSNEKLFF; abundance: NA; d_gene: NA; j_gene: TRBJ1-4; v_gene: TRBV30